Presented here are 30 T cell receptor beta chains from one specimen sequenced in a study of breast tumors, draining lymph nodes, adjacent tissues. MiXCR was run by TCRdb on the multiplex PCR reads, yielding one entry per CDR3 protein. The sample includes about 180,000 distinct CDR3 sequences, 33% of them seen just once. Breast cancer patients provided tissue from their axillary draining lymph nodes. Specimen: axillary lymph node tissue. Receptor source: a female donor with breast cancer. Some clones in this sample may be carry-over from other donors' samples.

This clonotype came up once. Just one base apart from a much larger clone, this may be a read error. V is TRBV28 and J is TRBJ2-7, with 7 bases aligning to TRBD1. CDR1 MDHEN and CDR2 SYDVKM come from the germline V gene. The CDR3 runs to 12 residues. The J segment lost 6 bases and the V segment lost 6 bases, leaving 5 bases of the junction unmatched. The CDR3 loop reads CASRVTGSEQYF. CDR3 bases: TGTGCCAGCAGGGTGACAGGGAGCGAGCAGTACTTC.

Only a few counts were recorded for this clonotype. The junction differs from germline at one of its ends, possibly a read error. The chain recombines TRBV9 with TRBJ2-5, with D perhaps given as TRBD1 or TRBD2 (5 bases each). Germline lookup yields CDR1 SGDLS and CDR2 YYNGEE. CDR3 size: 14 residues. CDR3 amino acids: CASSPGAPEETQSF. For the CDR3, the DNA is TGTGCCAGCAGCCCCGGGGCCCCAGAAGAGACCCAGTCCTTC. Using reference TRBV9 and TRBJ2-5 for the parts outside the CDR3, the full variable domain is DSGVTQTPKHLITATGQRVTLRCSPRSGDLSVYWYQQSLDQGLQFLIQYYNGEERAKGNILERFSAQQFPDLHSELNLSSLELGDSALYFCASSPGAPEETQSFGPGTRLLVL.

This clonotype has ten or more counts. The gene calls are TRBV20-1 and TRBJ2-4; perhaps TRBD1 as D (5 bases). Trimming removed 5 bases from V and 1 base from J, with 12 bases in between. This CDR3 has 14 residues. The V gene's germline CDR1 is DFQATT and CDR2 SNEGSKA (reference sequence). The CDR3 region is CSAHAGWAKNIQYF. DNA of the CDR3: TGCAGTGCTCACGCAGGGTGGGCCAAAAACATTCAGTACTTC.

This clonotype was recorded many times. The rearrangement uses TRBV20-1 and TRBJ1-5; D unresolved. CDR1 and CDR2 (germline): DFQATT, SNEGSKA (reference sequence). The CDR3 spans 16 residues. With 6 bases removed from V and 0 bases from J, the gap between germline ends came to 18 bases. In nucleotides, the CDR3 is TGCAGTGCCGAAGGACGTCCGACAACTAGCAATCAGCCCCAGCATTTT. Protein sequence: CSAEGRPTTSNQPQHF.

The rearrangement joins TRBV6-5 to TRBJ1-1; D remains unclear. With 6 bases removed from V and 5 bases from J, the gap between germline ends came to 16 bases. The germline V gene has CDR1 MNHEY and CDR2 SVGAGI. There are 14 residues in the CDR3. The CDR3 DNA sequence: TGTGCCAGCAGCTCCGAACAACCTGGGACTGAAGCTTTCTTT. Its translation is CASSSEQPGTEAFF.

With respect to this clonotype: This could be a read error, since a much larger clone is one nucleotide away. The J gene is TRBJ1-2, the V gene TRBV4-1; D uncertain. The V and J ends lost 1 base and 8 bases respectively, with 14 bases between them. Per germline, CDR1 MGHRA and CDR2 YSYEKL. The CDR3 length is 14 residues. CDR3 nucleotides: TGCGCCAGCAGCCAAGGATACCCGGGTCCAGGCTACACCTTC. This sequence encodes CASSQGYPGPGYTF.

In regard to this clonotype: A read error may account for a junction end that differs from germline. The chain joins TRBV6-5 to TRBJ2-7; TRBD2 matches at 9 bases. The germline gives CDR1 MNHEY, CDR2 SVGAGI. This CDR3 is built from 14 residues. CDR3 residues: CASSHSAGGHGQYF. As DNA, the CDR3 is TGTGCCAGCAGTCACTCGGCGGGGGGGCACGGGCAGTACTTC.

In this sample, this clonotype turned up many times. The chain has TRBV28 and TRBJ2-5; D unclear. V was clipped by 11 bases and J by 2 bases, with 12 bases between them. The CDR3 has 12 amino acids. Germline V gene lookup returns CDR1 MDHEN and CDR2 SYDVKM. The CDR3 here is CAPRVGQETQYF. In nucleotides, the CDR3 is TGTGCCCCAAGGGTTGGTCAAGAGACCCAGTACTTC.

Worth noting for this clonotype: A much larger clonotype is one base distant, so this may be a read error. The chain carries TRBV9 and TRBJ2-7; no clear D gene. Matching the DNA end better, TRBJ2-1 makes the J call doubtful. The CDR3 spans 14 residues. The germline CDR1 and CDR2 sequences are SGDLS and YYNGEE. The CDR3 is CASSPRQPPYEQFF. CDR3 sequence (DNA): TGTGCCAGCAGCCCCCGGCAGCCACCCTACGAGCAGTTCTTC.

Ten or more counts support this clonotype. V is TRBV5-5 and J is TRBJ1-3; D ambiguous. This CDR3 contains 16 residues. The V end was cut by 0 bases, the J end by 0 bases, with 10 bases between. Germline values: CDR1 SGHKS, CDR2 YYEKEE (reference sequence). CDR3 region: CASSLGGSSSGNTIYF. The CDR3 bases are TGTGCCAGCAGCTTGGGAGGGTCTTCCTCTGGAAACACCATATATTTT.

This clonotype was recorded once. One end of the junction varies from germline; a read error may be responsible. The chain is built from TRBV9 and TRBJ1-5; D unresolved. The CDR3 is made up of 14 amino acids. Germline values: CDR1 SGDLS, CDR2 YYNGEE. Here the CDR3 reads CASSDRDSNQPQPF. For the CDR3, the DNA is TGTGCCAGCAGCGACCGGGATAGCAATCAGCCCCAGCCTTTT. Variable domain in full (rest from reference TRBV9 and TRBJ1-5): DSGVTQTPKHLITATGQRVTLRCSPRSGDLSVYWYQQSLDQGLQFLIQYYNGEERAKGNILERFSAQQFPDLHSELNLSSLELGDSALYFCASSDRDSNQPQPFGDGTRLSIL.

This clonotype has just a few counts. CDR3 sequence (DNA): TGTGCCAGCAGCTTGGGAGGGTTCACTGAAGCTTTCTTT. Translating gives CASSLGGFTEAFF. The chain employs TRBV5-5 and TRBJ1-1; no reliable D call. CDR1 is SGHKS and CDR2 is YYEKEE in the germline V gene (reference sequence). The length of the CDR3 is 13 residues. The germline V and J ends were trimmed by 0 bases and 4 bases, with 7 bases remaining between them.

This clonotype was found many times. This sequence joins TRBV18 and TRBJ1-4, with a weak D call TRBD1 (5 bases). The CDR3 loop spans 15 amino acids. The V gene's germline CDR1 is KGHSH and CDR2 LQKENI. The V end lost 0 bases, the J end lost 8 bases, and 13 bases lay between the germline ends. CDR3 bases: TGTGCCAGCTCACCACCGGGGACGGCCAGGGAAAAACTGTTTTTT. Translating it yields CASSPPGTAREKLFF.

This clonotype occurred many times. The chain links TRBV30 to TRBJ2-1; D possibly corresponds to TRBD1 (5 bases). The germline V gene encodes CDR1 GTSNPN and CDR2 SVGIG (reference sequence). The CDR3 length is 12 residues. V lost 2 bases to trimming and J lost 5 bases, with 7 bases between them. DNA for the CDR3: TGTGCCTGGAGTAGGGGCCACAATGAGCAGTTCTTC. It encodes CAWSRGHNEQFF. Drawing the rest from reference TRBV30 and TRBJ2-1, the complete variable domain is SQTIHQWPATLVQPVGSPLSLECTVEGTSNPNLYWYRQAAGRGLQLLFYSVGIGQISSEVPQNLSASRPQDRQFILSSKKLLLSDSGFYLCAWSRGHNEQFFGPGTRLTVL.

As for this clonotype: One end of the junction varies from germline; a read error may be responsible. This chain connects TRBV15 to TRBJ2-5; possibly TRBD1 or TRBD2 for D (6 bases each). The CDR3 runs to 17 residues. Germline V gene sequence: CDR1 LNHNV, CDR2 YYDKDF (reference sequence). The CDR3 here is CATRRGQVDTGQETRYF. The DNA for the CDR3 is TGTGCCACCAGGCGGGGTCAGGTCGACACAGGGCAAGAGACCCGGTACTTC.

The table lists this clonotype with a few counts. This may be a read error, as it is one base from a much larger clone. The rearrangement links TRBV7-9 to TRBJ2-3; D perhaps matches TRBD1 (5 bases). This CDR3 spans 17 amino acids. Germline values: CDR1 SEHNR, CDR2 FQNEAQ (reference sequence). The CDR3 spells CASSHPPFGWGTDPQYF. CDR3 nucleotide sequence: TGTGCCAGCAGCCACCCCCCCTTTGGATGGGGCACAGATCCGCAGTATTTT. Complete variable domain (other parts from reference TRBV7-9 and TRBJ2-3): DTGVSQNPRHKITKRGQNVTFRCDPISEHNRLYWYRQTLGQGPEFLTYFQNEAQLEKSRLLSDRFSAERPKGSFSTLEIQRTEQGDSAMYLCASSHPPFGWGTDPQYFGPGTRLTVL.

Regarding this clonotype: One base away lies a much larger clone, so this may be a sequencing read error. This chain links TRBV28 with TRBJ2-7; no definite D call. This CDR3 has 14 amino acids. Trimming removed 5 bases at V and 4 bases at J, with 15 bases between. The germline V gene encodes CDR1 MDHEN and CDR2 SYDVKM. This chain's CDR3 is CASSRVSEEYEQYF. CDR3 bases: TGTGCCAGCAGTCGAGTGTCAGAGGAGTACGAGCAGTACTTC.

Ten or more counts support this clonotype. The rearrangement links TRBV10-3 to TRBJ2-7, with D possibly TRBD1 on 6 matching bases. The V end was cut by 11 bases, the J end by 5 bases, with 13 bases between. This CDR3 contains 11 residues. The germline V gene encodes CDR1 ENHRY and CDR2 SYGVKD. This chain's CDR3 is CAAQQGDEQYF. The CDR3 nucleotides are TGTGCCGCCCAACAGGGAGACGAGCAGTACTTC.

This CDR3 reads CAVSGGTQYF. CDR3 nucleotide sequence: TGTGCCGTTAGCGGAGGGACCCAGTACTTC. This sequence joins TRBV6-5 and TRBJ2-5, with TRBD2 as a possible D gene (6 bases). Deletions cut 11 bases from V and 7 bases from J, with 11 bases between. Germline assignment: CDR1 MNHEY and CDR2 SVGAGI. The CDR3 sequence is 10 residues long.

Comment on this clonotype: The CDR3 does not end in the conserved phenylalanine or tryptophan, so this is likely a read error. The gene calls are TRBV10-3 and TRBJ2-2; D uncertain. Germline CDR1 ENHRY, CDR2 SYGVKD. The CDR3 loop spans 13 amino acids. The V end lost 6 bases, the J end lost 7 bases, and 12 bases lay between the germline ends. Here the CDR3 DNA reads TGTGCCATCAGGGCTGATCCGAACGGGGAGCTGTTTCTT. Encoded protein: CAIRADPNGELFL.

This clonotype was detected many times. The genes are TRBV18 and TRBJ2-7; D remains unclear. The V end was cut by 6 bases, the J end by 2 bases, with 8 bases between. The CDR3 runs to 12 residues. Germline lookup yields CDR1 KGHSH and CDR2 LQKENI. CDR3 sequence: CASSTDTYEQYF. CDR3 coding DNA: TGTGCCAGCTCGACCGATACCTACGAGCAGTACTTC.

This clonotype was recorded at least ten times. This sequence joins TRBV13 and TRBJ2-1, with D perhaps TRBD2 (6 bases). The germline CDR1 and CDR2 sequences are PRHDT and FYEKMQ (reference sequence). V was cut by 2 bases and J by 8 bases, with 10 bases left in between. There are 13 residues in the CDR3. This CDR3 is CASSLRGSDEQFF. In DNA, the CDR3 is TGTGCCAGCAGCTTACGGGGGAGCGATGAGCAGTTCTTC.

This clonotype was seen at least ten times. The chain's CDR3 is CASRAGTVPSYEQYF. Written as DNA, the CDR3 is TGTGCCAGCAGGGCCGGGACAGTTCCTTCGTACGAGCAGTACTTC. The chain links TRBV6-5 to TRBJ2-7; 7 bases map to TRBD1. Looked up from germline, CDR1 is MNHEY and CDR2 is SVGAGI. The CDR3 runs 15 residues. The V gene end was trimmed by 6 bases and the J gene end by 4 bases; junction bases not matched to a gene: 12.

A word on this clonotype: The junction differs from germline at one of its ends, possibly a read error. The chain is built from TRBV20-1 and TRBJ2-3; D unclear. This CDR3 has 13 amino acids. CDR1 is DFQATT, CDR2 SNEGSKA, per germline (reference sequence). The CDR3 DNA sequence: TGCAGTGCCCCGTCCGGATCCACAGATGCGCAGTATTTT. Protein product: CSAPSGSTDAQYF.

This clonotype was observed many times. The gene calls are TRBV6-5 and TRBJ2-2; no reliable D call. V lost 6 bases to trimming and J lost 5 bases, with 10 bases between them. The CDR3 totals 13 residues. In germline, CDR1 is MNHEY, CDR2 SVGAGI. CDR3 nucleotide sequence: TGTGCCAGCAGAACTATGGGTACCGGGGAGCTGTTTTTT. Translated: CASRTMGTGELFF.

V gene TRBV5-8 combines with J gene TRBJ2-3; D may be TRBD1 or TRBD2 (6 bases each). There are 21 residues in the CDR3. V lost 4 bases to trimming and J lost 0 bases, with 30 bases between them. Germline loops: CDR1 SGHTS, CDR2 YDEGEE. Here the CDR3 DNA reads TGTGCCAGCAGCCAAGCGCCAGGATCCAGCGGAGGGGGGTCTAGCACAGATACGCAGTATTTT. Its protein is CASSQAPGSSGGGSSTDTQYF. The full variable domain, rest sourced from reference TRBV5-8 and TRBJ2-3, is EAGVTQSPTHLIKTRGQQATLRCSPISGHTSVYWYQQALGLGLQFLLWYDEGEERNRGNFPPRFSGRQFPNYSSELNVNALELEDSALYLCASSQAPGSSGGGSSTDTQYFGPGTRLTVL.

This clonotype was found many times. This rearrangement joins TRBV5-1 to TRBJ1-4, with a possible D match to TRBD1 (6 bases). Germline CDR1 and CDR2: SGHRS and YFSETQ. The V end was cut by 5 bases, the J end by 5 bases, with 13 bases between. The CDR3 runs to 14 residues. CDR3 protein: CASRRTVSNEKLFF. The CDR3 DNA reads as TGCGCCAGCAGAAGGACAGTTAGCAATGAAAAACTGTTTTTT.

This clonotype was picked up a small number of times. The V call is TRBV27, the J call TRBJ2-5; tentative D call: TRBD1 (6 bases). The CDR3 totals 14 residues. From germline, CDR1 is MNHEY and CDR2 SMNVEV (reference sequence). Trimming took 4 bases from V and 5 from J, leaving 14 bases between them. The CDR3 loop is CASSSWTAGETQYF. CDR3 coding DNA: TGTGCCAGCAGTTCGTGGACAGCCGGGGAGACCCAGTACTTC.

This clonotype was seen ten or more times. The chain links TRBV5-1 to TRBJ2-3, with D possibly being TRBD2 (5 bases). Trimming shortened V by 0 bases and J by 6 bases, and 5 bases separated the two germline ends. The germline V gene has CDR1 SGHRS and CDR2 YFSETQ. The CDR3 has 12 amino acids. The CDR3 here is CASSLAGDTQYF. DNA for the CDR3: TGCGCCAGCAGCTTGGCGGGGGATACGCAGTATTTT.

This clonotype was seen a handful of times. This may arise from a read error, as a much more abundant clone is one base away. V is TRBV6-1 and J is TRBJ2-7; TRBD1 matches at 7 bases. The CDR3 consists of 15 residues. The V gene end was trimmed by 5 bases and the J gene end by 0 bases; junction bases not matched to a gene: 7. Looked up from germline, CDR1 is MNHNS and CDR2 is SASEGT. The CDR3 sequence: CASSPGTASSYEQYF. DNA for the CDR3: TGTGCCAGCAGTCCAGGGACAGCGAGCTCCTACGAGCAGTACTTC.